This T cell receptor (beta chain) was captured by sequencing in a study of shared clonotypes between healthy human individuals. On the study more broadly: Serving as donors were two women and three men, whose ages spanned 18 to 49. Study-wide findings and caveats: Though the depth was large, rarefaction showed that sorted-subset sequencing was incomplete.

In replicate PCRs of sorted subsets, approximately 190 ng DNA, roughly 31,000 T cell genomes, was used. Clones were sequenced by immunoSEQ multiplex PCR, and TCRdb holds only the in-frame ones, with some missing. The sample shows millions of clones, about 95% of them seen only once. CDR1 is MNHNS and CDR2 is SASEGT in the germline V gene. CDR3 length: 14 residues. V gave up 11 bases and J gave up 2 bases, with 16 bases separating them. Only Caucasian adults living in Nashville, Tennessee served as donors. Points on this clone: As yet, its antigen is unknown.

This TCR derives from a man younger than 35 in good health. The V call is TRBV6-1, the J call TRBJ1-5, with D maybe TRBD1 (5 bases). Sequences were obtained from naive CD4+ T cells sorted from blood. The subset is: CD45RA+ positively selected. The CDR3 region is CALTRDVRNQPQHF. CDR3 DNA sequence: TGTGCCTTAACGAGGGACGTTCGCAATCAGCCCCAGCATTTT.